This TCR beta chain emerged from a study of T cells after posttransplantation cyclophosphamide. The CDR3 totals 15 residues. Germline V CDR1 and CDR2: SGDLS, YYNGEE. Trimming stripped 2 bases from V and 2 bases from J, with 12 bases between. Method: immunoSEQ multiplex PCR; TCRdb's copy keeps in-frame clones and lacks some. The sample lists 8,500 to 9,500 clones, just over 95% occurring once. The receptor was isolated from a man aged 50-60 years in good health, CMV-negative, and a related stem cell transplant donor. The rearrangement uses TRBV9 and TRBJ2-3, with D tentatively TRBD2 (6 bases). Sequencing input: naive CD8+ T cells sorted from PBMCs. In DNA, the CDR3 is TGTGCCAGCAGCGTTTTACTAGCTCACACAGATACGCAGTATTTT. Translated: CASSVLLAHTDTQYF.